These T cell receptor beta chains were read from a single sample in a study of OX40 agonist ivuxolimab in advanced cancers. Sequencing was performed with immunoSEQ multiplex PCR; in TCRdb, only in-frame clones are kept and a portion is missing. The table has roughly 30,000 clones, about 88% seen once. The material was CD4+ or CD8+ T cells sorted from blood, obtained in a trial of the OX40 agonist ivuxolimab. These TCRs come from an adult with an advanced solid tumor such as melanoma, head and neck, liver or kidney cancer. CDR3s include the opening cysteine and the closing phenylalanine or tryptophan. The D gene is left open where the match is weak. Where a row states a size, it is once, few, many or the class of an expanded clone; other rows omit it.

NA,few,TRBJ2-7,TRBV10-1,CASSEGRNEQYF,TGCGCCAGCAGTGAGGGGCGCAACGAGCAGTACTTC
NA,few,TRBJ2-1,TRBV6-1,CASSESPGDYNEQFF,TGTGCCAGCAGTGAATCCCCGGGAGACTACAATGAGCAGTTCTTC
NA,NA,TRBJ2-5,TRBV19,CASSPTGGGAGQYF,TGTGCCAGTAGTCCCACAGGAGGGGGCGCTGGGCAGTACTTC
NA,NA,TRBJ2-3,TRBV27,CASSPSPGAYTDTQYF,TGTGCCAGCAGTCCCTCCCCCGGGGCCTACACAGATACGCAGTATTTT
NA,NA,TRBJ2-7,TRBV19,CASQNIEAGEQYF,TGTGCCAGTCAGAATATTGAAGCGGGCGAGCAGTACTTC
NA,NA,TRBJ2-7,TRBV7-2,CASSSPSAGGEIYEQYF,TGTGCCAGCAGCTCACCCTCAGCGGGTGGAGAAATCTACGAGCAGTACTTC
NA,NA,TRBJ2-5,TRBV28,CASSSTDSRAQETQYF,TGTGCCAGCAGCTCCACGGACTCCCGGGCCCAAGAGACCCAGTACTTC
NA,few,TRBJ1-5,TRBV10-3,CAIKDEGFMEPQHF,TGTGCCATCAAGGACGAGGGGTTCATGGAGCCCCAGCATTTT
TRBD2,NA,TRBJ2-1,TRBV6-5,CASSVTSGDYNEQFF,TGTGCCAGCAGTGTCACTAGCGGGGATTACAATGAGCAGTTCTTC
NA,NA,TRBJ2-2,TRBV19,CASSAVSGFPGELFF,TGTGCCAGTAGTGCCGTCAGCGGGTTCCCCGGGGAGCTGTTTTTT
NA,NA,TRBJ2-5,TRBV10-3,CAISDRLSPAETQYF,TGTGCCATCAGTGACAGGTTATCCCCAGCCGAGACCCAGTACTTC
TRBD1,NA,TRBJ1-2,TRBV6-6,CASSYARDRNYGYTF,TGTGCCAGCAGTTACGCGAGGGACAGAAACTATGGCTACACCTTC
TRBD2,NA,TRBJ2-1,TRBV27,CASSLGLAGGEQFF,TGTGCCAGCAGTTTAGGACTAGCGGGAGGTGAGCAGTTCTTC
TRBD1,NA,TRBJ1-1,TRBV4-1,CASSQARGGTTEAFF,TGCGCCAGCAGCCAAGCCAGGGGGGGGACCACTGAAGCTTTCTTT
TRBD2,NA,TRBJ2-1,TRBV5-6,CASSWAGVVNLNEQFF,TGTGCCAGCAGCTGGGCGGGGGTCGTAAACTTAAATGAGCAGTTCTTC
TRBD1,NA,TRBJ2-7,TRBV28,CASSPTGTGRLGEQYF,TGTGCCAGCAGTCCAACCGGGACAGGGCGTCTGGGTGAGCAGTACTTC
NA,NA,TRBJ2-7,TRBV27,CASSSEWTYEQYF,TGTGCCAGCAGTTCAGAATGGACCTACGAGCAGTACTTC
TRBD2,NA,TRBJ2-5,TRBV5-8,CASSTGLDSETQYF,TGTGCCAGCAGTACGGGACTAGACTCAGAGACCCAGTACTTC
TRBD2,NA,TRBJ2-7,TRBV5-6,CASSPETSGNHYEQYF,TGTGCCAGCAGCCCAGAGACTAGCGGGAACCACTACGAGCAGTACTTC
NA,NA,TRBJ2-3,TRBV5-5,CASSLWRVGTDTQYF,TGTGCCAGCAGCTTGTGGAGGGTGGGCACAGATACGCAGTATTTT
NA,NA,TRBJ2-3,TRBV7-9,CASRSRADTQYF,TGTGCCAGCCGTTCTAGGGCAGATACGCAGTATTTT
NA,NA,TRBJ2-7,TRBV5-1,CASRMDAYEQYF,TGCGCCAGCAGGATGGACGCCTACGAGCAGTACTTC
NA,NA,TRBJ2-7,TRBV14,CASSGSRTDPYEQYF,TGTGCCAGCAGCGGATCCCGGACGGACCCCTACGAGCAGTACTTC
NA,NA,TRBJ2-7,TRBV27,CASSQQGYEQYF,TGTGCCAGCAGTCAACAGGGCTACGAGCAGTACTTC
TRBD2,NA,TRBJ2-7,TRBV7-9,CASLPEARTSGTSYEQYF,TGTGCCAGCCTACCTGAGGCTAGGACTAGCGGGACCAGCTACGAGCAGTACTTC
TRBD1,once,TRBJ2-5,TRBV11-2,CASSLGLRGQETQYF,TGTGCCAGCAGCTTAGGGCTCAGGGGGCAAGAGACCCAGTACTTC
TRBD2,once,TRBJ2-7,TRBV6-1,CASYDTSGYEQYF,TGTGCCAGCTACGACACTAGCGGGTACGAGCAGTACTTC
TRBD1,NA,TRBJ1-2,TRBV9,CASSANSQGLKDGYTF,TGTGCCAGCAGCGCAAACTCACAGGGGTTAAAAGATGGCTACACCTTC
NA,NA,TRBJ2-7,TRBV10-3,CAIGTATYEQYF,TGTGCCATCGGGACTGCTACCTACGAGCAGTACTTC
TRBD2,NA,TRBJ2-3,TRBV5-1,CASSPSGSLTDTQYF,TGCGCCAGCTCCCCTAGCGGGAGTTTGACAGATACGCAGTATTTT
NA,NA,TRBJ1-3,TRBV27,CASSLTGGSGNTIYF,TGTGCCAGCAGTTTAACAGGTGGCTCTGGAAACACCATATATTTT
NA,NA,TRBJ1-1,TRBV30,CAWSVNLGAEAFF,TGTGCCTGGAGTGTAAACTTGGGGGCTGAAGCTTTCTTT
TRBD2,NA,TRBJ2-1,TRBV7-6,CASSPGLASYNEQFF,TGTGCCAGCAGCCCCGGACTAGCGTCCTACAATGAGCAGTTCTTC
TRBD2,NA,TRBJ2-7,TRBV6-5,CASSYTGGRADEQYF,TGTGCCAGCAGTTACACGGGGGGGCGGGCCGACGAGCAGTACTTC
TRBD2,once,TRBJ2-3,TRBV9,CASSGGLATDTQYF,TGTGCCAGCAGCGGCGGACTAGCAACAGATACGCAGTATTTT
NA,NA,TRBJ2-2,TRBV28,CASSSYSAPQTGELFF,TGTGCCAGCAGTTCCTACAGCGCCCCCCAGACTGGGGAGCTGTTTTTT
TRBD2,NA,TRBJ2-3,TRBV6-5,CASSPLAGVTDTQYF,TGTGCCAGCAGTCCCTTAGCGGGGGTCACAGATACGCAGTATTTT
TRBD2,NA,TRBJ2-4,TRBV2,CASSAVRLAGGKEYF,TGTGCCAGCAGTGCAGTTAGGCTAGCGGGAGGGAAAGAGTACTTC
TRBD1,NA,TRBJ2-7,TRBV9,CASSGYGTGVPYEQYF,TGTGCCAGCAGCGGATACGGGACAGGGGTTCCCTACGAGCAGTACTTC
NA,NA,TRBJ2-1,TRBV10-2,CASCRGGTNEQFF,TGCGCCAGTTGCAGGGGCGGAACAAATGAGCAGTTCTTC
TRBD2,NA,TRBJ2-1,TRBV7-3,CASSLELAGEPEQFF,TGTGCCAGCAGCTTAGAACTAGCGGGAGAGCCGGAGCAGTTCTTC
TRBD1,NA,TRBJ2-5,TRBV10-1,CASDRGPQETQYF,TGCGCCAGCGACAGGGGGCCCCAAGAGACCCAGTACTTC
NA,NA,TRBJ1-1,TRBV4-1,CASSQSDSRAFF,TGCGCCAGCAGCCAATCGGACAGTCGGGCTTTCTTT
NA,NA,TRBJ1-1,TRBV6-1,CASSEPGLGTEAFF,TGTGCCAGCAGTGAACCGGGCTTGGGAACTGAAGCTTTCTTT
NA,NA,TRBJ2-1,TRBV7-2,CASSSLQGNEQFF,TGTGCCAGCAGCTCTCTACAGGGTAATGAGCAGTTCTTC
TRBD1,NA,TRBJ2-7,TRBV4-1,CASSQDGTGSYEQYF,TGCGCCAGCAGCCAAGATGGGACAGGGTCCTACGAGCAGTACTTC
NA,NA,TRBJ2-7,TRBV7-4,CASSSPRGVSYEQYF,TGTGCCAGCAGCTCCCCTCGGGGCGTCTCCTACGAGCAGTACTTC
NA,NA,TRBJ2-1,TRBV19,CASGTQIYNEQFF,TGTGCCAGCGGGACTCAAATCTACAATGAGCAGTTCTTC
NA,NA,TRBJ2-1,TRBV27,CASSPTRRNEQFF,TGTGCCAGCAGTCCTACGAGGCGCAATGAGCAGTTCTTC
NA,NA,TRBJ1-3,TRBV7-8,CASSRTGSGNTIYF,TGTGCCAGCAGCCGAACTGGGTCTGGAAACACCATATATTTT
NA,NA,TRBJ1-2,TRBV5-6,CASSPAYLREGYTF,TGTGCCAGCAGCCCGGCTTACCTTAGAGAGGGCTACACCTTC
TRBD1,NA,TRBJ2-7,TRBV28,CASTRGTGDNEQYF,TGTGCCAGCACCCGAGGGACAGGGGACAACGAGCAGTACTTC
NA,NA,TRBJ2-7,TRBV28,CASSWRGTIYEQYF,TGTGCCAGCAGCTGGAGGGGGACCATCTACGAGCAGTACTTC
TRBD1,NA,TRBJ2-1,TRBV27,CASSLVPGQSYNEQFF,TGTGCCAGCAGTTTAGTCCCGGGACAGTCCTACAATGAGCAGTTCTTC